The clone carrying this TCR beta chain has more than one count but fewer than ten. The data originate from a study of T-cell reconstitution after alpha-beta-depleted transplantation in children. A TCRbeta library incorporating unique molecular identifiers was prepared. TCRdb independently ran MiXCR on the PCR reads; one entry per CDR3 protein. The sample carries 420,000 or so distinct CDR3 sequences, 11% recorded once. CDR3 length: 14 residues. V was pared by 1 base and J by 0 bases, with 6 bases between. Germline CDR1 SNHLY, CDR2 FYNNEI. The source is a human donor who donated a stem cell graft to a child with acute myeloid leukemia. The sample in question was PBMCs from the stem cell graft donor, obtained from the stem cell graft. The J gene is TRBJ1-2, the V gene TRBV2; D remains unclear. This chain's CDR3 is CASSEEVSNYGYTF. In nucleotides, the CDR3 is TGTGCCAGCAGTGAAGAGGTGTCTAACTATGGCTACACCTTC.